The clone carrying this T cell receptor beta chain was counted a few times. As yet, its antigen is unknown. This entry belongs to a study of cytomegalovirus exposure and HLA in healthy donors. Germline lookup yields CDR1 SGHTA and CDR2 FQGTGA. The V end was cut by 3 bases, the J end by 2 bases, with 21 bases between. The CDR3 spans 18 residues. Study observations and caveats: Per published reports, the classifier diagnosed cytomegalovirus status with high specificity and sensitivity. 87-base-pair reads could not separate some V segments, including TRBV6-2 and TRBV6-3. Among the most significant clusters, several appeared linked to common viral pathogens in a later analysis.

Researchers ran the PCR with 60 Vbeta and 13 Jbeta primers. The method was immunoSEQ multiplex PCR; TCRdb's version includes in-frame clones alone and lacks a portion of them. Altogether roughly 100,000 clones are present, roughly 70% being singletons, with the ten largest covering 2.5% to 4%. The sequenced material came from PBMCs. V and J are TRBV7-3 and TRBJ2-3, with D unclear. This TCR came from a woman in her forties or fifties in good health and CMV-seronegative. CDR3 sequence reads: CASSLSGGTSFDTDTQYF. DNA of the CDR3: TGTGCCAGCAGCTTGAGTGGCGGAACCTCATTCGACACAGATACGCAGTATTTT.